This paragraph reports one TCR beta chain. Measured with immunoSEQ multiplex PCR; TCRdb has only the in-frame clones, and not every one. The sample records hundreds of thousands of clones, around 97% being singletons. The data are from a study of shared clonotypes between healthy human individuals. Germline CDR1 is LNHDA and CDR2 is SQIVND (reference sequence). CDR3 length: 15 residues. Trimming at V came to 4 bases and at J to 5 bases, leaving 5 bases not matched to a gene. Sequencing was carried out using naive CD4+ T cells sorted from blood. Regarding subset: CD45RA+ positively selected. This receptor was identified in a woman under 40 in good health. This chain connects TRBV19 to TRBJ2-5; 12 bases are a match to TRBD1. As DNA, the CDR3 is TGTGCCAGTAGTAAGGGACAGGGGGCGCGTGAGACCCAGTACTTC. Protein sequence: CASSKGQGARETQYF.